The sample holds one count of the clone carrying this T cell receptor (beta chain). Its antigen is undetermined. Some clones are missing from TCRdb's copy, which holds only in-frame ones; the method was immunoSEQ multiplex PCR. Of tens of thousands of clones listed, 90% to 95% are singletons. The data belong to a study of cytomegalovirus exposure and HLA in healthy donors. Overall study findings and caveats: The authors confirmed in vitro that a few CMV-associated chains were specific for CMV antigens.

The material sequenced was PBMCs. The TCR sequence derives from a man aged 18 to 35 in good health and CMV-seronegative.

DNA of the CDR3: TGTGCCAGCAGCTTAGAAGGCGGGGCGCAGGGCTACACCTTC. Its protein is CASSLEGGAQGYTF. V is TRBV11-3 and J is TRBJ1-2; possibly TRBD1 for D (5 bases). CDR1 and CDR2 from the germline V gene are SGHNT and YENEEA. CDR3 length: 14 residues. With 0 bases removed from V and 8 bases from J, the gap between germline ends came to 13 bases.